These 23 T cell receptor beta chains share one sample of origin, sequenced in a study of cytomegalovirus exposure and HLA in healthy donors. The study ran its PCR with 60 Vbeta and 13 Jbeta primers. Repertoires were generated with immunoSEQ multiplex PCR, while TCRdb's copy carries only in-frame clones and drops some. The sample holds about 150,000 clones, around 90% seen once. Sequenced sample: PBMCs. The source of these receptors is a woman between 40 and 55 years old in good health and CMV-seronegative.

The rearrangement links TRBV7-9 to TRBJ1-2, with no clear D. Germline V CDR1 and CDR2: SEHNR, FQNEAQ (reference sequence). The CDR3 has 14 residues. The V and J ends lost 1 base and 2 bases respectively, with 8 bases between them. As DNA, the CDR3 is TGTGCCAGCAGCTTAGGGGCACAAAACTATGGCTACACCTTC. This encodes CASSLGAQNYGYTF.

V is TRBV28 and J is TRBJ2-7, with a tentative D call TRBD2 (6 bases). CDR1 is MDHEN, CDR2 SYDVKM, per germline. V lost 7 bases, J lost 3 bases, and 19 bases lay in between. The CDR3 is made up of 15 amino acids. The CDR3 DNA sequence: TGTGCCAGCATAAATACCTGGGGCGGGAACTACGAGCAGTACTTC. It translates to CASINTWGGNYEQYF.

The rearrangement joins TRBV19 to TRBJ1-6, with 9 bases aligning to TRBD1. This CDR3 spans 12 amino acids. CDR1 and CDR2 from the germline V gene are LNHDA and SQIVND (reference sequence). Trimming removed 10 bases from V and 9 bases from J; junction bases left unmatched: 4. The CDR3 sequence is CATGTGRSPLHF. CDR3 DNA: TGTGCCACTGGGACAGGGCGTTCACCCCTCCACTTT.

CDR3 DNA: TGCGCCAGCAGCAAGGGGGAGGGCGACGGGGAGCTGTTTTTT. Its translation: CASSKGEGDGELFF. This chain links TRBV5-1 with TRBJ2-2; TRBD2 might be the D (7 bases). The CDR3 length is 14 residues. Per the germline V gene, CDR1 is SGHRS and CDR2 is YFSETQ. V was clipped by 4 bases and J by 7 bases, with 14 bases between them.

The chain recombines TRBV9 with TRBJ2-7; D may be TRBD2 (5 bases). Germline V lookup: CDR1 SGDLS, CDR2 YYNGEE. V lost 4 bases and J 3 bases, leaving 20 bases between the germline ends. This CDR3 has 16 residues. The CDR3 loop reads CASSPHLGVEGYEQYF. CDR3 in DNA: TGTGCCAGCAGCCCCCACTTGGGCGTCGAGGGCTACGAGCAGTACTTC.

This clone was seen more than once but under ten times. Here the CDR3 DNA reads TGTGCCAGCCGGGGACTAGCGAAAGAGACCCAGTACTTC. It codes for CASRGLAKETQYF. The chain links TRBV11-2 to TRBJ2-5; 10 positions agree with TRBD2. Germline CDR1 SGHAT, CDR2 FQNNGV. The length of the CDR3 is 13 residues. Trimming took 8 bases from V and 3 from J; bases not matched to a gene: 3.

The chain joins TRBV6-1 to TRBJ2-7, with D tentatively TRBD1 (5 bases). Germline loops: CDR1 MNHNS, CDR2 SASEGT. V was pared by 8 bases and J by 3 bases, with 17 bases between. There are 14 residues in the CDR3. CDR3 nucleotides: TGTGCCAGCCGGGTCCAGGGTCTCGTCTACGAGCAGTACTTC. Translation gives CASRVQGLVYEQYF.

The rearrangement links TRBV10-2 to TRBJ2-7; the match to TRBD2 covers 8 bases. V lost 7 bases, J lost 7 bases, and 9 bases stayed unmatched. Germline V lookup: CDR1 WSHSY, CDR2 SAAADI. The CDR3 totals 13 residues. This chain's CDR3 is CASNTAGVGEQYF. DNA of the CDR3: TGCGCCAGCAATACAGCGGGAGTGGGTGAGCAGTACTTC.

The chain uses TRBV5-5 and TRBJ1-1; 9 bases are shared with TRBD1. V lost 5 bases to trimming and J lost 5 bases; unmatched junction nucleotides: 10. CDR1 and CDR2 (germline): SGHKS, YYEKEE (reference sequence). There are 15 residues in the CDR3. CDR3 protein: CASRIQGALRTEAFF. CDR3 coding DNA: TGTGCCAGCAGAATACAGGGGGCGCTGAGAACTGAAGCTTTCTTT. The full variable domain, its missing parts supplied by reference TRBV5-5 and TRBJ1-1, is DAGVTQSPTHLIKTRGQQVTLRCSPISGHKSVSWYQQVLGQGPQFIFQYYEKEERGRGNFPDRFSARQFPNYSSELNVNALLLGDSALYLCASRIQGALRTEAFFGQGTRLTVV.

CDR3 DNA sequence: TGTGCCAGCAGCCGTGTGGGGGGAGTGAGGCAAGAGACCCAGTACTTC. Translation gives CASSRVGGVRQETQYF. The chain employs TRBV11-2 and TRBJ2-5; the D gene is possibly TRBD2 (6 bases). The CDR3 consists of 16 residues. CDR1 is SGHAT, CDR2 FQNNGV, per germline. V was cut by 5 bases and J by 2 bases, with 18 bases left in between.

The chain links TRBV15 to TRBJ2-1; 9 nucleotides line up with TRBD2. CDR3 length: 16 residues. Germline trimming cut 1 base from V and 12 bases from J; bases unmatched to any gene: 13. Looked up from germline, CDR1 is LNHNV and CDR2 is YYDKDF (reference sequence). The CDR3 sequence: CATSRVAGGPIWVQFF. CDR3 in DNA: TGTGCCACCAGCAGAGTGGCGGGAGGGCCGATCTGGGTGCAGTTCTTC.

On this clone: One junction end disagrees with the germline gene, perhaps due to a read error. The chain uses TRBV7-9 and TRBJ2-1; 9 bases match TRBD2. This CDR3 contains 16 residues. Germline assignment: CDR1 SEHNR and CDR2 FQNEAQ (reference sequence). DNA for the CDR3: TGTTCCAGCAGCTCAGGTGGCGGGAGGGCCCAGATAGGGCAGTTCTTC. It encodes CSSSSGGGRAQIGQFF.

The V call is TRBV15, the J call TRBJ2-1; 7 bases match TRBD2. The junction had 5 bases not matched to a gene; V was cut back by 4 bases and J by 2 bases. There are 15 residues in the CDR3. Per germline, CDR1 LNHNV and CDR2 YYDKDF (reference sequence). The chain's CDR3 is CATSTQRGAYNEQFF. CDR3 bases: TGTGCCACCAGCACCCAGCGGGGTGCCTACAATGAGCAGTTCTTC.

The rearrangement links TRBV5-6 to TRBJ2-2; unclear D gene. Germline V gene data show CDR1 as SGHDT and CDR2 as YYEEEE. V was shortened by 2 bases and J by 0 bases, with 11 bases between the two germline ends. CDR3 length: 16 residues. CDR3 nucleotides: TGTGCCAGCAGCTTTCCCCCGGGTACGAACACCGGGGAGCTGTTTTTT. Translated, it gives CASSFPPGTNTGELFF.

This clone was seen only a few times. The chain recombines TRBV6-1 with TRBJ2-7; 7 bases are a match to TRBD2. Per the germline V gene, CDR1 is MNHNS and CDR2 is SASEGT. This CDR3 region has 13 residues. V lost 4 bases to trimming and J lost 2 bases; unmatched junction nucleotides: 2. The CDR3 nucleotides read TGTGCCAGCAGTGTTCTAGCGGCCTACGAGCAGTACTTC. It translates to CASSVLAAYEQYF.

The genes are TRBV5-6 and TRBJ2-6, with a tentative D call TRBD2 (5 bases). The CDR3 spans 17 residues. CDR1 is SGHDT and CDR2 is YYEEEE in the germline V gene. Trimming cost V 1 base and J 0 bases, with 11 bases left between them. The CDR3 DNA is TGTGCCAGCAGCTTGCGGGGTCCTATCTCTGGGGCCAACGTCCTGACTTTC. Protein sequence: CASSLRGPISGANVLTF.

J is TRBJ2-3 and V is TRBV18; D unclear. There are 13 residues in the CDR3. The V gene lost 0 bases and the J gene lost 5 bases, with 6 bases spanning the gap. CDR1 is KGHSH and CDR2 is LQKENI in the germline V gene. The chain's CDR3 is CASSPPNLDTQYF. CDR3 nucleotide sequence: TGTGCCAGCTCACCACCTAATTTAGATACGCAGTATTTT.

The chain employs TRBV29-1 and TRBJ2-5, with 11 bases fitting TRBD2. CDR3 size: 18 residues. Losses at the gene ends were 7 bases for V and 4 bases for J; bases not matched to a gene: 20. The V gene's germline CDR1 is SQVTM and CDR2 ANQGSEA. CDR3 nucleotide sequence: TGCAGCGGCGCGACCATCCTCTCTAGCGGGAGGATGGTAGAGACCCAGTACTTC. As protein: CSGATILSSGRMVETQYF.

The V call is TRBV4-1, the J call TRBJ2-5; D is perhaps TRBD2 (6 bases). The germline V gene encodes CDR1 MGHRA and CDR2 YSYEKL. The CDR3 loop spans 16 amino acids. With 2 bases removed from V and 4 bases from J, the gap between germline ends came to 17 bases. CDR3 in amino acids: CASSQIGRGPLETQYF. In nucleotides, the CDR3 is TGCGCCAGCAGCCAAATTGGGCGGGGTCCTTTAGAGACCCAGTACTTC.

Points on this clone: Other nucleotide sequences in the sample specify the same CDR3. The rearrangement joins TRBV11-3 to TRBJ2-7; D possibly corresponds to TRBD1 (5 bases). Germline V lookup: CDR1 SGHNT, CDR2 YENEEA. The V end lost 2 bases, the J end lost 1 base, and 9 bases lay between the germline ends. CDR3 length: 14 residues. CDR3 coding DNA: TGTGCCAGCAGCTTAAGGCAGGGTTCCTACGAGCAGTACTTC. It specifies CASSLRQGSYEQYF.

V is TRBV20-1 and J is TRBJ2-4, with D perhaps TRBD1 (6 bases). The CDR3 extends over 10 amino acids. Per germline, CDR1 DFQATT and CDR2 SNEGSKA (reference sequence). The V end was cut by 5 bases, the J end by 13 bases, with 12 bases between. The CDR3 nucleotides read TGCAGTGCTGGAGGACAGCCCCAGTACTTC. It specifies CSAGGQPQYF.

This chain uses TRBV7-6 with TRBJ2-1, with D possibly matching TRBD2 (7 bases). The germline V gene has CDR1 SGHVS and CDR2 FNYEAQ. The CDR3 extends over 15 amino acids. V was cut by 5 bases and J by 6 bases, with 17 bases left in between. CDR3 protein: CASSQIAGEGNEQFF. CDR3 DNA: TGTGCCAGCAGCCAAATTGCAGGGGAGGGCAATGAGCAGTTCTTC.

This chain links TRBV28 with TRBJ2-5; D possibly corresponds to TRBD2 (6 bases). Germline V gives CDR1 MDHEN, CDR2 SYDVKM. The CDR3 consists of 13 residues. Trimming took off 9 bases at V and 5 bases at J, with 16 bases between the two ends. The CDR3: CASGAGRRETQYF. The CDR3 coding sequence is TGTGCCAGTGGGGCGGGGAGAAGGGAGACCCAGTACTTC.